This T cell receptor (beta chain) was documented in a study of CD8 T cells in ankylosing spondylitis. Study findings and constraints: Disease-linked clones bore a CD8+ phenotype, appearing relatively rarely in peripheral blood. Disease-associated clones were reportedly significantly overrepresented in matched ankylosing spondylitis synovial fluid.

Via MiXCR, TCRdb re-called the 5' RACE reads, giving one row per CDR3 protein. The sample shows approximately 130,000 distinct CDR3 sequences, approximately 10% of them seen only once. The CDR3 extends over 16 amino acids. The germline V gene encodes CDR1 SGHDN and CDR2 FVKESK. V shed 3 bases, J shed 2 bases, and the junction held 8 bases outside the gene matches. This clonotype was recorded at least ten times. Its antigen is not identified. The clonotype comes from a female donor with ankylosing spondylitis or in good health (not recorded which). Sequenced sample: blood, either unsorted or a sorted T cell fraction (not recorded which). The chain couples TRBV14 to TRBJ2-5, with 8 bases aligning to TRBD2. This CDR3 reads CASSHRRVAGQETQYF. DNA for the CDR3: TGTGCCAGCAGCCACCGGAGGGTAGCGGGACAAGAGACCCAGTACTTC. Full variable domain (outside the CDR3, taken from reference TRBV14 and TRBJ2-5): EAGVTQFPSHSVIEKGQTVTLRCDPISGHDNLYWYRRVMGKEIKFLLHFVKESKQDESGMPNNRFLAERTGGTYSTLKVQPAELEDSGVYFCASSHRRVAGQETQYFGPGTRLLVL.